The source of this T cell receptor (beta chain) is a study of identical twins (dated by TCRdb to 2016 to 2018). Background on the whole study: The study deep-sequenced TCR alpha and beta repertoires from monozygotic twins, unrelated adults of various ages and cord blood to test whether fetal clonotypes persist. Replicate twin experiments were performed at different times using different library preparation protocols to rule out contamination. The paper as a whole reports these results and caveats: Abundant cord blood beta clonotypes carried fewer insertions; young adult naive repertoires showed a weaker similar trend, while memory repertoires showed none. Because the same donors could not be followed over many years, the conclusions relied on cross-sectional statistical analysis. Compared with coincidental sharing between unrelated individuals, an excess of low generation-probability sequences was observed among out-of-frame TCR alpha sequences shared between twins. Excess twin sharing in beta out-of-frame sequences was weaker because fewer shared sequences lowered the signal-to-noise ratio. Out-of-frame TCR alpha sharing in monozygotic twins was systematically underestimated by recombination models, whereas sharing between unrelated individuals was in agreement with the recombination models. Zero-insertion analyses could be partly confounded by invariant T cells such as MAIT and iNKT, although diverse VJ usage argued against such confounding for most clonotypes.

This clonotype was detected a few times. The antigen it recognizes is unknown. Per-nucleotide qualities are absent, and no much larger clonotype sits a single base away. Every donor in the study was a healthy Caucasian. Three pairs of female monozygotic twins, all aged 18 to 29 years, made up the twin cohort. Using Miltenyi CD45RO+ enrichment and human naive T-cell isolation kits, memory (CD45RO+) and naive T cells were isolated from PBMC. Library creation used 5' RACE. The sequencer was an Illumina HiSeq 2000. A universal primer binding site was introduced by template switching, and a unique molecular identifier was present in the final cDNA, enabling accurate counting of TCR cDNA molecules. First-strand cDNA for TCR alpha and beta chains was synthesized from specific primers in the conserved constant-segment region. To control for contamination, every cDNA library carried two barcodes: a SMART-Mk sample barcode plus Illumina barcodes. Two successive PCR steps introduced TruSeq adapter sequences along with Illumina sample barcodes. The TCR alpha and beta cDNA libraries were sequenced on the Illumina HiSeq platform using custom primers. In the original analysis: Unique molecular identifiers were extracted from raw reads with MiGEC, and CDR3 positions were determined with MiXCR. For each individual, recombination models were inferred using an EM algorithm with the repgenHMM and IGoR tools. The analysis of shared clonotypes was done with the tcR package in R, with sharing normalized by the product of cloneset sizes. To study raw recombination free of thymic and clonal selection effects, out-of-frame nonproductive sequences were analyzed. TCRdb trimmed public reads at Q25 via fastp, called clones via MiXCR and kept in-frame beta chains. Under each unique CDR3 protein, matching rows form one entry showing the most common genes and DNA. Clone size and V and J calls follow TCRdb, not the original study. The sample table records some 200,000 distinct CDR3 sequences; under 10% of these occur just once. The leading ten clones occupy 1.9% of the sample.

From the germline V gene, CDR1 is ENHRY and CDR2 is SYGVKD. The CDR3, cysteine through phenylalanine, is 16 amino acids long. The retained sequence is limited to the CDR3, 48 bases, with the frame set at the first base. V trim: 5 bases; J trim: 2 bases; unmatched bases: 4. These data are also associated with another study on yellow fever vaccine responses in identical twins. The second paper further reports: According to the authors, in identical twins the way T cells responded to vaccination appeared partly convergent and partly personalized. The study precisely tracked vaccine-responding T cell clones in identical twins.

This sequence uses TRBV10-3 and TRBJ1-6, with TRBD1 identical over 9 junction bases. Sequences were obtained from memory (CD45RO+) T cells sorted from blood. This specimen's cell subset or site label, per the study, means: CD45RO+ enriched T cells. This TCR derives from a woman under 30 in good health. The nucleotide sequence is TGTGCCATCAGTAGGGACAGGGCAGCCTATAATTCACCCCTCCACTTT. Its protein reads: CAISRDRAAYNSPLHF.